Following are 30 T cell receptor beta chains from one sample sequenced in a study of cytomegalovirus exposure and HLA in healthy donors. PCR involved 60 Vbeta and 13 Jbeta primers. Libraries were prepared by immunoSEQ multiplex PCR; TCRdb keeps only in-frame clonotypes and omits some of them. Seen here are more than 90,000 clones, under 85% observed once, and the top ten hold 2.5% to 4%. Sequenced sample: PBMCs. The receptors were sampled from a woman aged 40 to 50 in good health and CMV-seronegative.

The rearrangement uses TRBV4-2 and TRBJ2-2, with TRBD2 matching 16 bases. The germline CDR1 and CDR2 sequences are LGHNA and YNFKEQ. V lost 10 bases, J lost 4 bases, and 9 bases stayed unmatched. The CDR3 consists of 17 residues. The CDR3 DNA reads as TGTGCCACCCCGGGACTAGCGGGAGGGCCTGTCACCGGGGAGCTGTTTTTT. This gives the protein CATPGLAGGPVTGELFF.

This clone has a handful of counts. The chain couples TRBV6-1 to TRBJ1-5; possible D gene TRBD1, 6 bases. Trimming pared 2 bases from V and 4 bases from J, leaving 15 bases between. CDR1 is MNHNS and CDR2 is SASEGT in the germline V gene. There are 16 residues in the CDR3. The CDR3 nucleotides read TGTGCCAGCAGTGAATGGGAGGGGGGGTTGAATCAGCCCCAGCATTTT. Its translation: CASSEWEGGLNQPQHF.

This clone appeared once. The rearrangement joins TRBV11-2 to TRBJ2-7; 10 bases are a match to TRBD1. The junction had 3 bases not matched to a gene; V was cut back by 1 base and J by 6 bases. Germline-derived CDR1 and CDR2 are SGHAT and FQNNGV. The CDR3 spans 14 residues. The CDR3 DNA is TGTGCCAGCAGCTTAGGGACAGGGGGGGGCGAGCAGTACTTC. Its protein is CASSLGTGGGEQYF.

The V gene is TRBV30, the J gene TRBJ2-7; weak D call: TRBD1 (6 bases). Per the germline V gene, CDR1 is GTSNPN and CDR2 is SVGIG (reference sequence). The CDR3 covers 14 residues. V was cut by 5 bases and J by 2 bases, with 16 bases left in between. This CDR3 is CAWSMGGQTYEQYF. The CDR3 DNA reads as TGTGCCTGGTCAATGGGCGGACAGACCTACGAGCAGTACTTC. Supplemented by reference TRBV30 and TRBJ2-7, the full variable domain reads SQTIHQWPATLVQPVGSPLSLECTVEGTSNPNLYWYRQAAGRGLQLLFYSVGIGQISSEVPQNLSASRPQDRQFILSSKKLLLSDSGFYLCAWSMGGQTYEQYFGPGTRLTVT.

The chain couples TRBV19 to TRBJ2-1, with D possibly TRBD2 on 6 matching bases. V lost 0 bases to trimming and J lost 4 bases, with 16 bases between them. Looked up from germline, CDR1 is LNHDA and CDR2 is SQIVND (reference sequence). This CDR3 region has 17 residues. CDR3: CASSIDPPGTFYNEQFF. The CDR3 DNA reads as TGTGCCAGTAGTATAGATCCCCCGGGGACTTTTTACAATGAGCAGTTCTTC.

This rearrangement joins TRBV9 to TRBJ1-1, with D tentatively TRBD1 (5 bases). CDR3 length: 13 residues. V lost 0 bases and J lost 7, with 10 bases in between. Germline loops: CDR1 SGDLS, CDR2 YYNGEE. CDR3 nucleotides: TGTGCCAGCAGCGTAGTTGACGGGGGTGAAGCTTTCTTT. It codes for CASSVVDGGEAFF.

The chain joins TRBV30 to TRBJ1-1; D call uncertain. V lost 0 bases, J lost 7 bases, and 12 bases lay in between. The CDR3 loop spans 13 amino acids. Looked up from germline, CDR1 is GTSNPN and CDR2 is SVGIG (reference sequence). The CDR3 region has the DNA TGTGCCTGGAGTGTCCCTAACCGTTTTGAAGCTTTCTTT. This codes for CAWSVPNRFEAFF.

J is TRBJ2-3 and V is TRBV5-1; possibly TRBD2 for D (6 bases). The V end was cut by 1 base, the J end by 6 bases, with 15 bases between. The CDR3 loop spans 15 amino acids. Germline loops: CDR1 SGHRS, CDR2 YFSETQ. In DNA form, the CDR3 reads TGCGCCAGCAGCTTGAGAGGACTATCGAAGGATACGCAGTATTTT. The encoded protein is CASSLRGLSKDTQYF.

This rearrangement joins TRBV2 to TRBJ1-1; 10 nucleotides align to TRBD1. Looked up from germline, CDR1 is SNHLY and CDR2 is FYNNEI. CDR3 size: 16 residues. Trimming removed 6 bases from V and 5 bases from J; junction bases left unmatched: 12. The CDR3 protein is CASSGDRGRVWTEAFF. The CDR3 DNA reads TGTGCCAGCAGCGGAGACAGGGGGCGCGTTTGGACTGAAGCTTTCTTT. Using reference TRBV2 and TRBJ1-1 for the parts outside the CDR3, the full variable domain is EPEVTQTPSHQVTQMGQEVILRCVPISNHLYFYWYRQILGQKVEFLVSFYNNEISEKSEIFDDQFSVERPDGSNFTLKIRSTKLEDSAMYFCASSGDRGRVWTEAFFGQGTRLTVV.

The chain uses TRBV10-3 and TRBJ2-3, with D possibly being TRBD2 (5 bases). CDR3 length: 17 amino acids. CDR1 is ENHRY and CDR2 is SYGVKD in the germline V gene. Trimming removed 0 bases at V and 2 bases at J, with 15 bases between. The DNA of the CDR3 is TGTGCCATCAGTGAGTCGATGATGGCGGGCAACACAGATACGCAGTATTTT. Residues: CAISESMMAGNTDTQYF.

V usage is TRBV28 and J usage is TRBJ1-1, with 8 positions matching TRBD1. CDR1 is MDHEN, CDR2 SYDVKM, per germline. V was clipped by 6 bases and J by 5 bases; unmatched bases: 8. This CDR3 is 14 amino acids long. CDR3 in DNA: TGTGCCAGCAGATACAGGGGGTCGGGGACTGAAGCTTTCTTT. It codes for CASRYRGSGTEAFF.

This chain connects TRBV19 to TRBJ1-1; TRBD1 matches at 7 bases. The germline V gene encodes CDR1 LNHDA and CDR2 SQIVND (reference sequence). J was trimmed by 4 bases and V by 3 bases; bases with no gene match: 2. The CDR3 loop spans 13 amino acids. The CDR3: CASSIQGGTEAFF. The CDR3 DNA follows: TGTGCCAGTAGTATTCAGGGGGGCACTGAAGCTTTCTTT.

CDR3 in DNA: TGTGCCAGTAGCCAATACGGCTACGAGCAGTACTTC. This encodes CASSQYGYEQYF. The chain joins TRBV19 to TRBJ2-7, with D unclear. V lost 6 bases and J 3 bases, leaving 9 bases between the germline ends. Germline-derived CDR1 and CDR2 are LNHDA and SQIVND (reference sequence). The CDR3 has 12 residues.

V usage is TRBV5-4 and J usage is TRBJ2-3; the D is unclear. Trimming stripped 4 bases from V and 1 base from J, with 16 bases between. Germline V gene sequence: CDR1 SGHNT, CDR2 YYREEE (reference sequence). This CDR3 contains 16 residues. The CDR3: CASSPTAVTGTDTQYF. Here the CDR3 DNA reads TGTGCCAGCAGCCCCACTGCGGTGACGGGCACAGATACGCAGTATTTT.

The chain is built from TRBV30 and TRBJ1-1; the D is unclear. Trimming removed 4 bases from V and 3 bases from J, with 21 bases in between. The CDR3 has 16 residues. Looked up from germline, CDR1 is GTSNPN and CDR2 is SVGIG (reference sequence). CDR3 in amino acids: CAWTRKGAAEYTEAFF. CDR3 nucleotide sequence: TGTGCCTGGACAAGAAAAGGAGCAGCGGAATACACTGAAGCTTTCTTT.

Remarks on this clone: The CDR3 does not close with the conserved phenylalanine or tryptophan, likely indicating a read error. The rearrangement links TRBV11-1 to TRBJ1-1, with 7 bases matching TRBD1. Germline V gene data show CDR1 as SGHAT and CDR2 as FQDESV (reference sequence). This CDR3 spans 16 amino acids. V gave up 5 bases and J gave up 7 bases; unmatched junction bases: 16. The DNA of the CDR3 is TGTGCCAGCAGCCCCGAAGGGCAGGGGGACAAAGGTGAAGCTTTCCTT. It translates to CASSPEGQGDKGEAFL.

This chain uses TRBV7-2 with TRBJ2-7; 14 bases match TRBD2. The CDR3 is 18 residues long. CDR1 and CDR2 from the germline V gene are SGHTA and FQGNSA. With V trimmed by 4 bases and J by 2 bases, 10 bases remained unmatched. The CDR3 bases are TGTGCCAGCAGCTCCCGGACTAGCGGGAGGACCAGGGCCTACGAGCAGTACTTC. It yields the protein CASSSRTSGRTRAYEQYF.

This clone was seen a single time. The chain joins TRBV27 to TRBJ2-1; TRBD2 matches at 9 bases. The CDR3 is made up of 13 amino acids. Germline V lookup: CDR1 MNHEY, CDR2 SMNVEV (reference sequence). Unmatched junction bases numbered 5, after V lost 7 bases and J lost 7 bases. For the CDR3, the DNA is TGTGCCAGCAAACTAGCGGGTAGAAATGAGCAGTTCTTC. As protein: CASKLAGRNEQFF.

V usage is TRBV6-5 and J usage is TRBJ2-6, with D possibly being TRBD2 (6 bases). Germline CDR1 is MNHEY and CDR2 is SVGAGI. This CDR3 has 14 residues. The V end lost 10 bases, the J end lost 2 bases, and 12 bases lay between the germline ends. The CDR3 sequence: CATFPGAGANVLTF. As DNA, the CDR3 is TGTGCCACCTTCCCGGGGGCTGGGGCCAACGTCCTGACTTTC.

The chain recombines TRBV10-3 with TRBJ2-5; 10 bases line up with TRBD2. V shed 6 bases and J 5 bases; nucleotides not matched to a gene: 9. The CDR3 extends over 15 amino acids. In germline, CDR1 is ENHRY, CDR2 SYGVKD. As DNA, the CDR3 is TGTGCCATCAGGAGAGCGGGAGGGCCGGAGGAGACCCAGTACTTC. Its protein is CAIRRAGGPEETQYF.

CDR3 region: CASSVGRGTDEKLFF. CDR3 coding DNA: TGTGCCAGCAGCGTAGGTCGCGGGACGGATGAAAAACTGTTTTTT. The chain carries TRBV9 and TRBJ1-4; weak D call: TRBD1 (5 bases). Germline-derived CDR1 and CDR2 are SGDLS and YYNGEE. The CDR3 consists of 15 residues. Between the trimmed V and J ends, which lost 0 bases and 6 bases, there was a span of 12 bases.

The V gene is TRBV15, the J gene TRBJ2-7, with D tentatively TRBD1 (6 bases). The CDR3 is made up of 14 amino acids. Germline CDR1 reads LNHNV; CDR2 reads YYDKDF (reference sequence). V was shortened by 1 base and J by 1 base, with 8 bases between the two germline ends. CDR3 loop: CATSRGRGSYEQYF. As DNA, the CDR3 is TGTGCCACCAGCAGAGGAAGGGGGTCCTACGAGCAGTACTTC.

This clone occurred once. J is TRBJ1-5 and V is TRBV7-8; TRBD1 is a possible D gene (6 bases). The CDR3 runs to 13 residues. The germline V and J ends were trimmed by 0 bases and 6 bases, with 6 bases remaining between them. The germline V gene encodes CDR1 SGHVS and CDR2 FQNEAQ. The CDR3: CASSLAGGQPQHF. CDR3 bases: TGTGCCAGCAGCTTAGCAGGGGGTCAGCCCCAGCATTTT.

A few counts support this clone. The chain couples TRBV5-4 to TRBJ2-7; 10 positions agree with TRBD2. Germline assignment: CDR1 SGHNT and CDR2 YYREEE (reference sequence). CDR3 length: 15 residues. The V gene end was trimmed by 6 bases and the J gene end by 6 bases; junction bases not matched to a gene: 12. This CDR3 reads CASMGASGSFSEQYF. As DNA, the CDR3 is TGTGCCAGCATGGGGGCTAGCGGGAGTTTCTCCGAGCAGTACTTC.

The chain carries TRBV4-1 and TRBJ2-3, with D possibly being TRBD1 (5 bases). Per germline, CDR1 MGHRA and CDR2 YSYEKL. Trimming stripped 10 bases from V and 6 bases from J, with 17 bases between. The CDR3 has 13 amino acids. CDR3 sequence: CAISQGIWDTQYF. The CDR3 DNA follows: TGCGCCATCAGTCAGGGAATCTGGGATACGCAGTATTTT.

The chain couples TRBV11-2 to TRBJ2-7; the D gene is possibly TRBD2 (6 bases). The CDR3 totals 16 residues. Germline V gene lookup returns CDR1 SGHAT and CDR2 FQNNGV. V was pared by 5 bases and J by 0 bases, with 17 bases between. In DNA form, the CDR3 reads TGTGCCAGCAGCCGATCTGGGGCGGGAAACTCCTACGAGCAGTACTTC. This sequence encodes CASSRSGAGNSYEQYF.

The V and J genes are TRBV6-4 and TRBJ1-2; 7 bases fit TRBD1. The J segment lost 7 bases and the V segment lost 6 bases, leaving 8 bases of the junction unmatched. This CDR3 is built from 13 residues. The germline CDR1 and CDR2 sequences are MRHNA and SNTAGT. CDR3 loop: CASRSGGEGGYTF. DNA of the CDR3: TGTGCCAGCAGATCAGGGGGAGAGGGTGGCTACACCTTC.

This chain connects TRBV30 to TRBJ2-1, with 10 bases that match TRBD1. The length of the CDR3 is 15 residues. V lost 1 base and J lost 2; bases outside the gene matches: 2. The germline CDR1 and CDR2 sequences are GTSNPN and SVGIG (reference sequence). This CDR3 is CAWSGGQGTYNEQFF. For the CDR3, the DNA is TGTGCCTGGAGTGGGGGACAGGGGACCTACAATGAGCAGTTCTTC.

The chain is built from TRBV5-1 and TRBJ2-5; weak D call: TRBD1 (5 bases). The better agreement between TRBJ2-7 and the DNA end casts doubt on the J call. CDR1 is SGHRS and CDR2 is YFSETQ in the germline V gene. The CDR3 is 14 residues long. This CDR3 is CASSVQGVSNEQYF. As DNA, the CDR3 is TGCGCCAGCAGCGTTCAGGGTGTAAGCAACGAGCAGTACTTC.

This clone has just a few counts. The chain couples TRBV6-1 to TRBJ1-2; D gene uncertain. Germline CDR1 and CDR2: MNHNS and SASEGT. The CDR3 totals 13 residues. The V end lost 3 bases, the J end lost 4 bases, and 9 bases lay between the germline ends. The CDR3 is CASSEAVSYGYTF. The CDR3 coding sequence is TGTGCCAGCAGTGAGGCCGTCAGCTATGGCTACACCTTC.